Below, 22 T cell receptor beta chains from the same sample are listed, as sequenced in a study of T cells in Graves' hyperthyroidism and ophthalmopathy. The investigators amplified TCR beta CDR3 regions from RNA transcripts. HTBI primers drove first-round RT-PCR of the TCR CDR3. TCRdb re-called the multiplex PCR reads with MiXCR, one entry per CDR3 protein. This table has 250,000 to 300,000 distinct CDR3 sequences, approximately 15% appearing once. The material sequenced was blood. Source of these receptors: a woman aged 55 to 70 with Graves' ophthalmopathy.

This clonotype was counted many times. The rearrangement joins TRBV11-2 to TRBJ1-2; D not resolved. Per the germline V gene, CDR1 is SGHAT and CDR2 is FQNNGV. The CDR3 is 13 residues long. V was trimmed by 5 bases and J by 2 bases, leaving 9 bases between them. The CDR3 DNA sequence: TGTGCCAGCAGCCTCGGACCGAACTATGGCTACACCTTC. Residues: CASSLGPNYGYTF.

This clonotype turned up a few times. J is TRBJ2-4 and V is TRBV10-3, with 7 bases lining up with TRBD1. Germline V gene sequence: CDR1 ENHRY, CDR2 SYGVKD. This CDR3 is built from 14 residues. J gave up 7 bases and V 6 bases, and 9 bases lay outside the gene matches. The CDR3 coding sequence is TGTGCCATCAGCGCCGGGACAGCCGACAACATTCAGTACTTC. Translated: CAISAGTADNIQYF.

The sample holds many counts of this clonotype. The rearrangement joins TRBV27 to TRBJ2-1; 9 nucleotides agree with TRBD2. V lost 3 bases to trimming and J lost 4 bases; unmatched junction nucleotides: 7. The CDR3 totals 16 residues. Germline assignment: CDR1 MNHEY and CDR2 SMNVEV (reference sequence). CDR3: CASSLWAGGRYNEQFF. The DNA of the CDR3 is TGTGCCAGCAGTTTGTGGGCGGGAGGGCGGTACAATGAGCAGTTCTTC.

This sequence joins TRBV10-3 and TRBJ2-7; D is unresolved. Between the trimmed V and J ends, which lost 0 bases and 7 bases, there was a span of 4 bases. This CDR3 contains 11 residues. Germline-derived CDR1 and CDR2 are ENHRY and SYGVKD. This CDR3 is CAISESEEQYF. The DNA for the CDR3 is TGTGCCATCAGTGAGTCGGAAGAGCAGTACTTC.

Turning to this clonotype: At one of its ends the junction is not consistent with the germline gene, which may arise from a read error. CDR3 amino acids: CASSPRAPYEQHF. The CDR3 DNA is TGTGCCAGCAGCCCCCGGGCGCCCTACGAGCAGCACTTC. The chain joins TRBV19 to TRBJ2-7; D unresolved. In germline, CDR1 is LNHDA, CDR2 SQIVND (reference sequence). There are 13 residues in the CDR3. Complete variable domain (other parts from reference TRBV19 and TRBJ2-7): DGGITQSPKYLFRKEGQNVTLSCEQNLNHDAMYWYRQDPGQGLRLIYYSQIVNDFQKGDIAEGYSVSREKKESFPLTVTSAQKNPTAFYLCASSPRAPYEQHFGPGTRLTVT.

The gene calls are TRBV9 and TRBJ2-7; 12 bases are shared with TRBD1. J lost 5 bases, V lost 4 bases, and 10 bases had no gene match. This CDR3 contains 16 residues. Germline CDR1 reads SGDLS; CDR2 reads YYNGEE. CDR3 in amino acids: CASSLGSGTGGNEQYF. The CDR3 nucleotides are TGTGCCAGCAGCCTCGGCTCCGGGACAGGGGGCAACGAGCAGTACTTC.

DNA for the CDR3: TGTGCCAGCAGTCTCTCCCTAGCGGGAGGCTTCGTGATGGATGAGCAGTTCTTC. As protein: CASSLSLAGGFVMDEQFF. This sequence joins TRBV28 and TRBJ2-1; TRBD2 matches at 11 bases. V shed 5 bases and J 8 bases; nucleotides not matched to a gene: 17. CDR1 and CDR2 (germline): MDHEN, SYDVKM. The CDR3 length is 18 residues.

This rearrangement joins TRBV28 to TRBJ1-6; D not certain. Germline V CDR1 and CDR2: MDHEN, SYDVKM. The ends were cut back, 7 bases at V and 0 bases at J, with 7 bases in the middle. The CDR3 runs 14 residues. The chain's CDR3 is CASTPGSYNSPLHF. The CDR3 region has the DNA TGTGCCAGCACCCCTGGCTCCTATAATTCACCCCTCCACTTT.

This clonotype was recorded at least ten times. The CDR3 loop reads CASSLYSGTEAFF. CDR3 sequence (DNA): TGTGCCAGCAGCTTATATTCCGGGACTGAAGCTTTCTTT. This chain joins TRBV7-9 and TRBJ1-1; no firm D call. The length of the CDR3 is 13 residues. Germline V CDR1 and CDR2: SEHNR, FQNEAQ (reference sequence). Trimming removed 2 bases at V and 5 bases at J, with 9 bases between.

Many counts were recorded for this clonotype. V gene TRBV20-1 combines with J gene TRBJ1-5; D gene ambiguous. Germline V gives CDR1 DFQATT, CDR2 SNEGSKA (reference sequence). Between the trimmed V and J ends, which lost 1 base and 5 bases, there was a span of 12 bases. The CDR3 extends over 14 amino acids. The CDR3, as DNA: TGCAGTGCTAGAGGGGGAACCTCGGATCAGCCCCAGCATTTT. It yields the protein CSARGGTSDQPQHF.

The chain has TRBV12-3 or TRBV12-4 and TRBJ2-3; 8 bases are a match to TRBD1. J lost 6 bases, V lost 8 bases, and 7 bases had no gene match. The CDR3 has 13 residues. The CDR3 DNA sequence: TGTGCCAGCGGCCACAGGGGGATGGATACGCAGTATTTT. Its protein product is CASGHRGMDTQYF.

The rearrangement joins TRBV7-9 to TRBJ1-2; 7 positions match TRBD1. The V gene's germline CDR1 is SEHNR and CDR2 FQNEAQ (reference sequence). The CDR3 covers 13 residues. The J segment lost 2 bases and the V segment lost 6 bases, leaving 3 bases of the junction unmatched. The CDR3 DNA reads TGTGCCAGCAGGGGGGACAGCAACTATGGCTACACCTTC. Amino acid sequence: CASRGDSNYGYTF.

This clonotype was counted ten times or more. This rearrangement joins TRBV7-9 to TRBJ1-5; TRBD1 matches 11 bases. The CDR3 covers 16 residues. Losses at the gene ends were 5 bases for V and 5 bases for J; bases not matched to a gene: 8. CDR1 SEHNR and CDR2 FQNEAQ come from the germline V gene (reference sequence). The CDR3 DNA reads as TGTGCCAGCAGCGGCCGGGACAGGGGGATGGATCAGCCCCAGCATTTT. It specifies CASSGRDRGMDQPQHF.

As concerns this clonotype: Germline and junction disagree at one end, which may indicate a read error. The rearrangement joins TRBV7-2 to TRBJ2-2; no reliable D call. CDR3 length: 14 amino acids. CDR1 SGHTA and CDR2 FQGNSA come from the germline V gene. CDR3 region: CASGLDGNSGELFF. CDR3 DNA: TGTGCCAGCGGCTTAGATGGGAACAGCGGGGAGCTGTTTTTT.

This clonotype was picked up a small number of times. The rearrangement links TRBV4-1 to TRBJ1-1, with a possible D match to TRBD1 (5 bases). Germline V gives CDR1 MGHRA, CDR2 YSYEKL. CDR3 length: 12 amino acids. V lost 3 bases to trimming and J lost 6 bases, with 8 bases between them. Here the CDR3 reads CASSQGTAEAFF. The CDR3 DNA reads as TGCGCCAGCAGCCAGGGGACTGCTGAAGCTTTCTTT.

In its sample, this clonotype was seen a few times. V gene TRBV7-2 combines with J gene TRBJ2-6, with D unclear. CDR3 length: 15 residues. Trimming left V 5 bases short and J 1 base short, with 9 bases between. Looked up from germline, CDR1 is SGHTA and CDR2 is FQGNSA. The CDR3 nucleotides read TGTGCCAGCAGCCCTCGGGTATCTGGGGCCAACGTCCTGACTTTC. Amino acids: CASSPRVSGANVLTF.

The chain combines TRBV19 with TRBJ1-5; 8 bases match TRBD1. Unmatched junction bases numbered 9, after V lost 5 bases and J lost 0 bases. The CDR3 totals 17 residues. Germline CDR1 and CDR2: LNHDA and SQIVND (reference sequence). The CDR3 DNA is TGTGCCAGTAGTTCGTCGCCCGACAGGGGTAGCAATCAGCCCCAGCATTTT. Residues: CASSSSPDRGSNQPQHF.

On this clonotype: This may be a read error, as it is one base from a much larger clone. The chain uses TRBV27 and TRBJ2-7; D not resolved. The germline CDR1 and CDR2 sequences are MNHEY and SMNVEV (reference sequence). The CDR3 length is 13 residues. The CDR3 DNA reads TGTACCAGCAGCCAAACTGCTACCTACGAGCAGTACTTC. This sequence encodes CTSSQTATYEQYF.

The V gene is TRBV9, the J gene TRBJ2-2; the match to TRBD1 covers 9 bases. V lost 3 bases, J lost 7 bases, and 10 bases stayed unmatched. Per the germline V gene, CDR1 is SGDLS and CDR2 is YYNGEE. This CDR3 comprises 16 residues. As DNA, the CDR3 is TGTGCCAGCAGCGAGCGGGACAGGGTTTTTTACGGGGAGCTGTTTTTT. Amino acids: CASSERDRVFYGELFF.

This clonotype was counted many times. V usage is TRBV20-1 and J usage is TRBJ2-1; the match to TRBD2 covers 9 bases. The CDR3 totals 15 residues. Germline V gene lookup returns CDR1 DFQATT and CDR2 SNEGSKA (reference sequence). With 1 base clipped from V and 5 bases from J, the junction kept 6 bases outside the gene matches. The CDR3 region has the DNA TGCAGTGCTAGAGGGCGGGGGGGCTTCCACAATGAGCAGTTCTTC. This translates into CSARGRGGFHNEQFF.

This clonotype was found many times. V and J are TRBV6-2 or TRBV6-3 and TRBJ2-4; 7 bases fit TRBD1. V was pared by 3 bases and J by 0 bases, with 5 bases of the junction left unmatched. The CDR3 loop spans 16 amino acids. In germline, CDR1 is MNHEY, CDR2 SVGEGT. The CDR3 is CASSYGQGVAKNIQYF. In nucleotides, the CDR3 is TGTGCCAGCAGTTATGGGCAGGGGGTAGCCAAAAACATTCAGTACTTC.

In this sample, this clonotype turned up many times. The chain is built from TRBV6-6 and TRBJ2-7; D tentatively fits TRBD1 or TRBD2 (6 bases each). Germline V gene sequence: CDR1 MNHNY, CDR2 SVGAGI (reference sequence). Trimming took off 2 bases at V and 6 bases at J, with 29 bases between the two ends. This CDR3 region has 19 residues. The chain's CDR3 is CASSYVSPGGGGEQVEQYF. For the CDR3, the DNA is TGTGCCAGCAGTTACGTTTCTCCTGGAGGGGGAGGCGAACAGGTCGAGCAGTACTTC.